This T cell receptor beta chain was captured by sequencing in a study of T cells in localized non-small cell lung cancer. Trimming removed 3 bases from V and 0 bases from J, with 17 bases in between. CDR3 size: 17 residues. CDR1 is KGHSH and CDR2 is LQKENI in the germline V gene. Clones were read by immunoSEQ multiplex PCR, and TCRdb kept only the in-frame ones, dropping some. This table holds tens of thousands of clones, around 86% found once. The sequence derives from a male donor at least 60 years old with stage III squamous cell lung carcinoma. Sequencing was performed on peripheral blood, taken before any cancer treatment. The chain has TRBV18 and TRBJ1-1; D might be TRBD1 (6 bases). Here the CDR3 DNA reads TGTGCCAGCTCACCCTTAGGAGGGGGGCTACTGAACACTGAAGCTTTCTTT. Translation gives CASSPLGGGLLNTEAFF.